Below, 4 T cell receptor beta chains from the same sample are listed, as sequenced in a study of OX40 agonist ivuxolimab in advanced cancers. Clones were read by immunoSEQ multiplex PCR, and TCRdb kept only the in-frame ones, dropping some. The top ten hold roughly 4.5% of the sample, which has 35,000 to 50,000 clones, 85% to 90% seen once. The material was CD4+ or CD8+ T cells sorted from blood, obtained in a trial of the OX40 agonist ivuxolimab. The source is an adult with an advanced solid tumor such as melanoma, head and neck, liver or kidney cancer.

The V call is TRBV19, the J call TRBJ1-2, with D unclear. Germline V gene lookup returns CDR1 LNHDA and CDR2 SQIVND (reference sequence). V lost 5 bases, J lost 2 bases, and 12 bases lay in between. The length of the CDR3 is 14 residues. The CDR3: CASSSLSMNYGYTF. CDR3 bases: TGTGCCAGTAGTTCTTTGTCTATGAACTATGGCTACACCTTC.

The CDR3 DNA reads as TGTGCCAGCAGTTTGGGACCACCCAGCACAGATACGCAGTATTTT. Encoded protein: CASSLGPPSTDTQYF. The chain carries TRBV27 and TRBJ2-3; TRBD1 or TRBD2 may be the D gene (5 bases each). Trimming removed 3 bases at V and 0 bases at J, with 10 bases between. This CDR3 comprises 15 residues. Germline values: CDR1 MNHEY, CDR2 SMNVEV (reference sequence).

J is TRBJ1-5 and V is TRBV27, with D unclear. V gave up 5 bases and J gave up 3 bases, with 8 bases separating them. CDR1 MNHEY and CDR2 SMNVEV come from the germline V gene (reference sequence). This CDR3 is 13 amino acids long. CDR3 DNA sequence: TGTGCCAGCAGTCAACGGATCAATCAGCCCCAGCATTTT. Residues: CASSQRINQPQHF.

This clone occurred once. The J gene is TRBJ2-1, the V gene TRBV7-9; 7 nucleotides line up with TRBD2. The CDR3 consists of 15 residues. CDR1 and CDR2 (germline): SEHNR, FQNEAQ (reference sequence). After removal of 6 bases from V and 2 bases from J, the junction contained 7 bases not matched to a gene. CDR3 coding DNA: TGTGCCAGCAGTCCCCTGGGGGGGGCCTACAATGAGCAGTTCTTC. Translation: CASSPLGGAYNEQFF.